The TCR beta chain under discussion was sequenced for a study of cytomegalovirus exposure and HLA in healthy donors. Study outcomes and limitations: HLA restriction was apparent for most CMV-associated TCR beta chains in a later analysis. Three chains tied to CMV proved CMV antigen-specific in vitro. Most TCR beta V segments were productive about 87% or about 30% of the time in an earlier analysis.

A word on this clone: The antigen remains undetermined.

The PCR had 60 Vbeta and 13 Jbeta primers. Sequencing was performed with immunoSEQ multiplex PCR; in TCRdb, only in-frame clones are kept and a portion is missing. The sample shows approximately 160,000 clones, under 90% of them seen only once. V was trimmed by 3 bases and J by 5 bases, leaving 23 bases between them. The germline V gene has CDR1 KGHSH and CDR2 LQKENI. The length of the CDR3 is 17 residues. The receptor was isolated from a male donor in good health and CMV-seronegative. The rearrangement joins TRBV18 to TRBJ2-7; weak D call: TRBD2 (5 bases). Material: PBMCs. CDR3 DNA sequence: TGTGCCAGCTCACCGGCGCTCCTGACTACTAAAACCCACGAGCAGTACTTC. Its protein product is CASSPALLTTKTHEQYF. The full variable domain, in which reference TRBV18 and TRBJ2-7 provide the parts outside the CDR3, is NAGVMQNPRHLVRRRGQEARLRCSPMKGHSHVYWYRQLPEEGLKFMVYLQKENIIDESGMPKERFSAEFPKEGPSILRIQQVVRGDSAAYFCASSPALLTTKTHEQYFGPGTRLTVT.